This record covers a single T cell receptor (beta chain). Germline CDR1 is GTSNPN and CDR2 is SVGIG (reference sequence). Trimming left V 2 bases short and J 13 bases short, with 12 bases between. This CDR3 comprises 11 residues. TCRdb passed the 5' RACE reads through MiXCR, listing each CDR3 protein once. Counted here are 100,000 or so distinct CDR3 sequences, about 15% occurring once; the ten biggest clones make up around 4.9%. These data are taken from a study of early T cells in non-severe SARS-CoV-2 infection. This TCR derives from an adult who was a healthcare worker with PCR-confirmed SARS-CoV-2 infection or an uninfected control (not recorded which). Sequencing was performed on whole blood, taken at baseline. J is TRBJ2-1 and V is TRBV30; D is perhaps TRBD1 (6 bases). CDR3 nucleotide sequence: TGTGCCTGGAGTATTGGGGGACATCAGTTCTTC. Its protein product is CAWSIGGHQFF.